This T cell receptor beta chain comes out of a study of beta chain features in type 1 diabetes. Across the whole study: Investigators examined some 110,000,000 sorted cells across all samples.

Study results and caveats: Fewer insertions but more deletions were seen at VDJ junctions in type 1 diabetes patients. Cells with high TCR expression could be over-represented by cDNA sequencing.

Germline V gene sequence: CDR1 DFQATT, CDR2 SNEGSKA (reference sequence). Trimming cost V 5 bases and J 4 bases, with 7 bases left between them. The CDR3 has 11 residues. This clone has a handful of counts. What it recognizes is unknown. cDNA synthesis used the whole RNA isolate, giving expressed TCRB sequences. The table came from immunoSEQ multiplex PCR; TCRdb's copy has only in-frame clones and leaves some out. The repertoire holds 200,000 to 300,000 clones, about 70% seen once, with about 0.051% in the top ten. The clonotype originates from a man younger than 45 in good health. The specimen was naive CD4+ T cells from blood. The V and J genes are TRBV20-1 and TRBJ2-3; the D is unclear. This CDR3 reads CSAVRADTQYF. Written as DNA, the CDR3 is TGCAGTGCTGTTAGGGCAGATACGCAGTATTTT.